Shown below are 13 T cell receptor beta chains from a single sample sequenced in a study of T cell responses to AZD1222 COVID-19 vaccine. Assay used: immunoSEQ multiplex PCR; TCRdb lists only in-frame clones, some missing. Of approximately 120,000 clones in the sample, 90% to 95% are singletons; the top ten hold approximately 4.5%. The sequencing used peripheral blood, collected on day 0 of AZD1222 vaccination. The receptors were sampled from an adult in good health.

The chain carries TRBV5-1 and TRBJ2-3; 8 bases fit TRBD2. Trimming cost V 4 bases and J 5 bases; bases outside gene matches: 6. CDR3 size: 14 residues. Germline V gives CDR1 SGHRS, CDR2 YFSETQ. CDR3 residues: CASSLGSGGDTQYF. CDR3 bases: TGCGCCAGCAGCCTCGGGAGCGGGGGAGATACGCAGTATTTT.

The chain carries TRBV10-3 and TRBJ1-6; 8 bases are a match to TRBD1. CDR3 length: 15 residues. Germline assignment: CDR1 ENHRY and CDR2 SYGVKD. Losses at the gene ends were 6 bases for V and 4 bases for J; bases not matched to a gene: 5. The CDR3 bases are TGTGCCATCAGCCGGACAGGGCAATATAATTCACCCCTCCACTTT. It specifies CAISRTGQYNSPLHF.

This clone was counted once. This chain uses TRBV5-1 with TRBJ1-4, with D uncertain. The CDR3 length is 15 residues. CDR1 SGHRS and CDR2 YFSETQ come from the germline V gene. Trimming took off 2 bases at V and 6 bases at J, with 14 bases between the two ends. CDR3 coding DNA: TGCGCCAGCAGCTTCAGTGCACGGCGTGATGAAAAACTGTTTTTT. Protein product: CASSFSARRDEKLFF.

The genes are TRBV19 and TRBJ1-2, with TRBD1 matching 12 bases. V shed 1 base, J shed 8 bases, and the junction held 5 bases outside the gene matches. In germline, CDR1 is LNHDA, CDR2 SQIVND (reference sequence). The CDR3 runs to 15 residues. CDR3 sequence (DNA): TGTGCCAGTAGTATAGGAGGGACAGGGGGCGACGGCTACACCTTC. Protein product: CASSIGGTGGDGYTF.

This clone was counted many times. The rearrangement links TRBV9 to TRBJ1-4, with D possibly matching TRBD1 (6 bases). CDR3 length equals 12 residues. CDR1 is SGDLS and CDR2 is YYNGEE in the germline V gene. V was trimmed by 4 bases and J by 10 bases, leaving 11 bases between them. CDR3 amino acids: CASSPGGGKLFF. The CDR3 coding sequence is TGTGCCAGCAGCCCAGGAGGGGGAAAACTGTTTTTT.

The chain links TRBV7-2 to TRBJ1-1; D possibly corresponds to TRBD1 (5 bases). With 6 bases removed from V and 1 base from J, the gap between germline ends came to 9 bases. The CDR3 contains 13 residues. CDR1 and CDR2 from the germline V gene are SGHTA and FQGNSA. CDR3 coding DNA: TGTGCCAGCAGAGATGGGGGGAACACTGAAGCTTTCTTT. Its translation is CASRDGGNTEAFF.

The table lists this clone with a count of one. The CDR3 spells CASSLQGTYNEQFF. CDR3 DNA sequence: TGCGCCAGCAGCTTGCAGGGGACCTACAATGAGCAGTTCTTC. The chain carries TRBV5-1 and TRBJ2-1, with D possibly being TRBD1 (6 bases). The germline V and J ends were trimmed by 1 base and 2 bases, with 7 bases remaining between them. This CDR3 region has 14 residues. Germline V gene sequence: CDR1 SGHRS, CDR2 YFSETQ.

This clone has just one count. The chain links TRBV12-2 to TRBJ2-7; TRBD1 is the table's D call and was not checked against the DNA. TRBV12-2 is a listed pseudogene. CDR3 length equals 17 residues. CDR3 DNA: TGTGCAAGTCGCTTAGCCTTGACAGGGGAAAGCTCCTACGAGCAGTACTTC. It yields the protein CASRLALTGESSYEQYF.

This sequence joins TRBV9 and TRBJ1-4; the D is unclear. Trimming stripped 3 bases from V and 0 bases from J, with 9 bases between. Germline CDR1 is SGDLS and CDR2 is YYNGEE. The CDR3 has 15 residues. The CDR3 is CASSDTRATNEKLFF. The CDR3 DNA reads TGTGCCAGCAGCGACACGAGGGCAACTAATGAAAAACTGTTTTTT.

This chain joins TRBV5-1 and TRBJ2-1; 9 bases fit TRBD1. The CDR3 has 15 amino acids. CDR1 SGHRS and CDR2 YFSETQ come from the germline V gene. J was trimmed by 8 bases and V by 4 bases; bases with no gene match: 10. CDR3 DNA sequence: TGCGCCAGCAGCCGGAGGGGGACAGGGCAGGATGAGCAGTTCTTC. As protein: CASSRRGTGQDEQFF.

The CDR3 nucleotides read TGTGCCTGGAGTCGACAGGGAGATGGCTACACCTTC. Translating gives CAWSRQGDGYTF. This chain uses TRBV30 with TRBJ1-2; the match to TRBD1 covers 7 bases. This CDR3 is built from 12 residues. J lost 6 bases, V lost 2 bases, and 3 bases had no gene match. Germline V gene lookup returns CDR1 GTSNPN and CDR2 SVGIG (reference sequence).

The chain couples TRBV5-1 to TRBJ1-4; 10 bases fit TRBD1. The V gene end was trimmed by 0 bases and the J gene end by 8 bases; junction bases not matched to a gene: 4. The CDR3 has 15 residues. Germline V CDR1 and CDR2: SGHRS, YFSETQ. Here the CDR3 DNA reads TGCGCCAGCAGCTTGGGAGGGACAGGGGTCGAAAAACTGTTTTTT. Translation: CASSLGGTGVEKLFF.

V is TRBV30 and J is TRBJ2-1, with TRBD2 matching 13 bases. Trimming took 3 bases from V and 10 from J; bases not matched to a gene: 9. The CDR3 is 15 residues long. The germline CDR1 and CDR2 sequences are GTSNPN and SVGIG (reference sequence). The CDR3 DNA follows: TGTGCCTGGAGCTCCGGGACTAGCGGGGTAGGGGAGCAGTTCTTC. Amino acid sequence: CAWSSGTSGVGEQFF.